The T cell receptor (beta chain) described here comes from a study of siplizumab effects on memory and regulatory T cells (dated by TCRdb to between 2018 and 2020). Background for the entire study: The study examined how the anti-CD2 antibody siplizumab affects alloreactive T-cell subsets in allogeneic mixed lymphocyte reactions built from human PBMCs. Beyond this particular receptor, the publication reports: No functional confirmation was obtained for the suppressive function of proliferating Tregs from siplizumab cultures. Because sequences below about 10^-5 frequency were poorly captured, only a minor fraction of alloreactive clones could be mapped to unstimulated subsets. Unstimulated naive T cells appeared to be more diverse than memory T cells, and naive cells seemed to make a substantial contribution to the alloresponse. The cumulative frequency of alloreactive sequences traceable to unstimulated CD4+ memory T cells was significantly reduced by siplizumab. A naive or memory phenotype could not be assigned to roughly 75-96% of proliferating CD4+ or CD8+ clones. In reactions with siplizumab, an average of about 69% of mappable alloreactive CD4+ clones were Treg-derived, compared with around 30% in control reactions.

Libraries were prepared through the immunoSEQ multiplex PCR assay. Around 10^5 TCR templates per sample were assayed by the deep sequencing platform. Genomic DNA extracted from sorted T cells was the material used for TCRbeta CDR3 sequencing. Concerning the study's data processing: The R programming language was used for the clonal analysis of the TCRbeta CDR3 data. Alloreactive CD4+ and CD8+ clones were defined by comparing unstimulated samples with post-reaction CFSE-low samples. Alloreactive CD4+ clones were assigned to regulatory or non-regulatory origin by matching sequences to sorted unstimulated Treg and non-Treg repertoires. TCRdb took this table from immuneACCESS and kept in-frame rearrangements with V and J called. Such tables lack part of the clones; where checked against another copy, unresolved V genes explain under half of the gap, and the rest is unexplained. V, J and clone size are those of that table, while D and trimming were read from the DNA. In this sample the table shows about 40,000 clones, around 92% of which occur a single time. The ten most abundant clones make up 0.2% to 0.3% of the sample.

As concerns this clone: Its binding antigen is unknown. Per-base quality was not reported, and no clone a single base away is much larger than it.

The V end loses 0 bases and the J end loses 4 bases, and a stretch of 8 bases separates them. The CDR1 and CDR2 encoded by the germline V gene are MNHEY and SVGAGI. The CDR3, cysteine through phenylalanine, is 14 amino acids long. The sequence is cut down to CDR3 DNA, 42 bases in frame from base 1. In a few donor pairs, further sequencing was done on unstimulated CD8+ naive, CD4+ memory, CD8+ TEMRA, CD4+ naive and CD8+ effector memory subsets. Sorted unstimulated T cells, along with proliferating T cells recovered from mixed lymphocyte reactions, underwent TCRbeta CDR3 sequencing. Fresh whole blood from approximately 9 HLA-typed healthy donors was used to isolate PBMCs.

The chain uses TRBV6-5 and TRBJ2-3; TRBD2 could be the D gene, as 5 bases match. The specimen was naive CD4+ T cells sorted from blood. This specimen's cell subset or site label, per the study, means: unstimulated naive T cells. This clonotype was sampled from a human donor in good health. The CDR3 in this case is CASSYSTIPDTQYF. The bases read TGTGCCAGCAGTTACTCGACTATCCCAGATACGCAGTATTTT.